The 24 T cell receptor beta chains listed next were all sequenced from one sample in a study of blood T cell repertoires in COVID-19. Here immunoSEQ multiplex PCR was the method, and the copy in TCRdb shows in-frame clones only, minus some. The table has about 200,000 clones, 65% to 90% seen once. What was sequenced was peripheral blood. The receptors were sampled from a human donor in a cohort sampled during active COVID-19.

The chain joins TRBV19 to TRBJ2-3; no clear D gene. CDR3 size: 17 residues. CDR1 is LNHDA and CDR2 is SQIVND in the germline V gene (reference sequence). V lost 1 base and J 0 bases, leaving 14 bases between the germline ends. CDR3 amino acids: CASSIAPLTYSTDTQYF. The CDR3 DNA reads as TGTGCCAGTAGTATAGCCCCCTTGACTTATAGCACAGATACGCAGTATTTT.

The V call is TRBV7-9, the J call TRBJ1-1, with D perhaps TRBD1 (5 bases). V dropped 6 bases and J dropped 1 base, with 12 bases sitting between them. This CDR3 comprises 14 residues. The germline V gene encodes CDR1 SEHNR and CDR2 FQNEAQ (reference sequence). The CDR3 protein is CASRRLGGNTEAFF. CDR3 DNA: TGTGCCAGCAGACGATTGGGGGGGAACACTGAAGCTTTCTTT.

The V call is TRBV28, the J call TRBJ2-2; tentatively, D is TRBD1 (5 bases). The germline CDR1 and CDR2 sequences are MDHEN and SYDVKM. This CDR3 region has 15 residues. The V and J ends lost 6 bases and 2 bases respectively, with 13 bases between them. CDR3 bases: TGTGCCAGCAGAGGGGCAGGTACTAACACCGGGGAGCTGTTTTTT. This sequence encodes CASRGAGTNTGELFF.

J is TRBJ2-5 and V is TRBV18, with a weak D call TRBD2 (7 bases). V was trimmed by 3 bases and J by 5 bases, leaving 22 bases between them. Germline CDR1 is KGHSH and CDR2 is LQKENI. The CDR3 is made up of 17 amino acids. DNA of the CDR3: TGTGCCAGCTCACCGACCCAAGCGGGACAAAGGTGGGAGACCCAGTACTTC. Amino acid sequence: CASSPTQAGQRWETQYF.

In nucleotides, the CDR3 is TGTGCCAGCAGCCATGCCCGTTTCAGGTCCTACTCTGGAAACACCATATATTTT. Amino acids: CASSHARFRSYSGNTIYF. The rearrangement joins TRBV3-1 (or the pseudogene TRBV3-2) to TRBJ1-3, with unresolved D. The CDR3 spans 18 residues. Germline-derived CDR1 and CDR2 are LGHDT and YNNKEL (reference sequence). V lost 3 bases to trimming and J lost 0 bases, with 18 bases between them.

This chain's CDR3 is CASSLDNSYEQYF. The CDR3 bases are TGTGCCAGCAGTTTAGACAACTCCTACGAGCAGTACTTC. The J gene is TRBJ2-7, the V gene TRBV12-3 or TRBV12-4; D gene unclear. The CDR3 covers 13 residues. The ends were cut back, 1 base at V and 0 bases at J, with 4 bases in the middle.

The chain combines TRBV11-2 with TRBJ2-7; 9 bases fit TRBD1. The CDR3 totals 15 residues. CDR1 and CDR2 (germline): SGHAT, FQNNGV. V lost 4 bases and J lost 5; bases outside the gene matches: 9. CDR3 amino acids: CASSYTTGGPDEQYF. CDR3 bases: TGTGCCAGCAGCTATACCACAGGGGGCCCGGACGAGCAGTACTTC. The entire variable domain, with the rest obtained from reference TRBV11-2 and TRBJ2-7, is as follows: EAGVAQSPRYKIIEKRQSVAFWCNPISGHATLYWYQQILGQGPKLLIQFQNNGVVDDSQLPKDRFSAERLKGVDSTLKIQPAKLEDSAVYLCASSYTTGGPDEQYFGPGTRLTVT.

The rearrangement links TRBV28 to TRBJ1-2; TRBD1 agrees at 7 bases. The CDR3 contains 17 residues. Unmatched junction bases numbered 12, after V lost 5 bases and J lost 0 bases. Germline V CDR1 and CDR2: MDHEN, SYDVKM. CDR3 protein: CASSVAGQTKANYGYTF. CDR3 DNA: TGTGCCAGCAGTGTTGCGGGACAGACGAAAGCTAACTATGGCTACACCTTC.

This chain joins TRBV27 and TRBJ2-1, with 8 bases aligning to TRBD1. V shed 5 bases, J shed 3 bases, and the junction held 9 bases outside the gene matches. The length of the CDR3 is 16 residues. Per the germline V gene, CDR1 is MNHEY and CDR2 is SMNVEV (reference sequence). The CDR3 loop is CASSQQDRDFYNEQFF. Here the CDR3 DNA reads TGTGCCAGCAGTCAACAGGACAGGGACTTCTACAATGAGCAGTTCTTC.

The V call is TRBV30, the J call TRBJ2-7; 8 bases align to TRBD2. The CDR3 covers 12 residues. Germline CDR1 and CDR2: GTSNPN and SVGIG (reference sequence). After removal of 3 bases from V and 4 bases from J, the junction contained 2 bases not matched to a gene. CDR3 loop: CAWRSGGYEQYF. In DNA, the CDR3 is TGTGCCTGGAGGAGCGGGGGATACGAGCAGTACTTC.

This chain joins TRBV10-3 and TRBJ2-7; 8 bases line up with TRBD1. CDR1 ENHRY and CDR2 SYGVKD come from the germline V gene. The CDR3 is made up of 14 amino acids. With 2 bases clipped from V and 3 bases from J, the junction kept 3 bases outside the gene matches. The DNA of the CDR3 is TGTGCCATCAGTGAGCAGGGGGCTGGCTACGAGCAGTACTTC. Its translation is CAISEQGAGYEQYF.

By sample share, this clone is medium-sized. The V and J genes are TRBV19 and TRBJ2-7; the match to TRBD1 covers 12 bases. The ends lost 6 bases at V and 1 base at J; junction bases unmatched: 7. The CDR3 sequence is 16 residues long. CDR1 LNHDA and CDR2 SQIVND come from the germline V gene (reference sequence). The CDR3 is CASRSGTGGKSYEQYF. DNA for the CDR3: TGTGCCAGTAGATCCGGGACAGGGGGCAAATCCTACGAGCAGTACTTC.

This rearrangement joins TRBV28 to TRBJ2-1, with 7 bases matching TRBD2. CDR1 and CDR2 from the germline V gene are MDHEN and SYDVKM. After removal of 7 bases from V and 10 bases from J, the junction contained 7 bases not matched to a gene. The CDR3 spans 12 residues. CDR3 sequence reads: CASNGLGAEQFF. In DNA form, the CDR3 reads TGTGCCAGCAATGGACTAGGCGCGGAGCAGTTCTTC.

The chain recombines TRBV24-1 with TRBJ1-2; D is possibly TRBD1 (5 bases). Germline CDR1 KGHDR, CDR2 SFDVKD. The CDR3 runs to 11 residues. The V gene lost 7 bases and the J gene lost 8 bases, with 10 bases spanning the gap. The CDR3 here is CATSREGGYTF. The CDR3 DNA sequence: TGTGCCACCAGCCGGGAGGGGGGCTACACCTTC.

The rearrangement joins TRBV9 to TRBJ1-3, with D perhaps matching TRBD1 (6 bases). The germline V gene has CDR1 SGDLS and CDR2 YYNGEE. The CDR3 spans 16 residues. The V end was cut by 1 base, the J end by 4 bases, with 15 bases between. The CDR3 DNA reads as TGTGCCAGCAGCGTAAAGGCACGTGGACAGGGAAACACCATATATTTT. This translates into CASSVKARGQGNTIYF.

The rearrangement joins TRBV7-9 to TRBJ1-4; 7 bases agree with TRBD1. CDR1 and CDR2 from the germline V gene are SEHNR and FQNEAQ (reference sequence). The V gene end was trimmed by 2 bases and the J gene end by 8 bases; junction bases not matched to a gene: 8. This CDR3 is 15 amino acids long. The CDR3 region has the DNA TGTGCCAGCAGCTTACCGACAGGGTCGAGCGAAAAACTGTTTTTT. Amino acid sequence: CASSLPTGSSEKLFF.

V usage is TRBV5-5 and J usage is TRBJ1-1; TRBD1 is a possible D gene (6 bases). The CDR3 consists of 14 residues. Germline CDR1 reads SGHKS; CDR2 reads YYEKEE (reference sequence). The ends were cut back, 4 bases at V and 7 bases at J, with 17 bases in the middle. CDR3 nucleotide sequence: TGTGCCAGCAGCCCCCCGCGACGGACAGTTGAAGCTTTCTTT. Translating gives CASSPPRRTVEAFF.

The rearrangement uses TRBV19 and TRBJ2-1, with TRBD2 matching 8 bases. Per germline, CDR1 LNHDA and CDR2 SQIVND (reference sequence). V lost 2 bases to trimming and J lost 1 base; unmatched junction nucleotides: 4. The CDR3 is 16 residues long. For the CDR3, the DNA is TGTGCCAGTAGTATAATAGCGGGATTATCCTACAATGAGCAGTTCTTC. Translation gives CASSIIAGLSYNEQFF.

This clone was picked up one time. The chain combines TRBV6-1 with TRBJ1-1; 11 nucleotides align to TRBD1. The CDR3 is made up of 18 amino acids. Germline values: CDR1 MNHNS, CDR2 SASEGT. The J segment lost 1 base and the V segment lost 0 bases, leaving 7 bases of the junction unmatched. The CDR3 is CASSEARDRGIGNTEAFF. In DNA, the CDR3 is TGTGCCAGCAGTGAAGCTCGGGACAGGGGGATTGGGAACACTGAAGCTTTCTTT.

This clone came up once. This chain uses TRBV19 with TRBJ1-1, with TRBD1 identical over 8 bases. Germline V gene lookup returns CDR1 LNHDA and CDR2 SQIVND (reference sequence). The V and J ends lost 4 bases and 0 bases, in that order; junction bases with no gene match: 4. The CDR3 consists of 15 residues. The CDR3 DNA reads as TGTGCCAGTAGTAGGGGGGACAGGTTGAACACTGAAGCTTTCTTT. Its protein product is CASSRGDRLNTEAFF.

The genes are TRBV6-5 and TRBJ1-5; TRBD1 agrees at 8 bases. Trimming at V came to 5 bases and at J to 2 bases, leaving 5 bases not matched to a gene. The CDR3 has 15 amino acids. Germline V gene data show CDR1 as MNHEY and CDR2 as SVGAGI. The CDR3 DNA follows: TGTGCCAGCAGTCCCGGACAGGGAGGCAATCAGCCCCAGCATTTT. This encodes CASSPGQGGNQPQHF.

This rearrangement joins TRBV28 to TRBJ2-2; 7 bases align to TRBD2. Germline CDR1 MDHEN, CDR2 SYDVKM. Unmatched junction bases numbered 10, after V lost 5 bases and J lost 4 bases. This CDR3 has 16 residues. The CDR3 protein is CASSPRRLAVTGELFF. Here the CDR3 DNA reads TGTGCCAGCAGTCCCCGTCGACTAGCAGTCACCGGGGAGCTGTTTTTT.

The rearrangement links TRBV5-1 to TRBJ2-3; 11 bases agree with TRBD2. The CDR3 is 16 amino acids. The V and J ends lost 0 bases and 5 bases, in that order; junction bases with no gene match: 5. Germline values: CDR1 SGHRS, CDR2 YFSETQ. CDR3 nucleotide sequence: TGCGCCAGCAGCTTGGTGCTAGCGGGAGGTGAAGATACGCAGTATTTT. Translated, it gives CASSLVLAGGEDTQYF.

This clone was counted between two and nine times. V usage is TRBV5-1 and J usage is TRBJ1-1; 9 bases match TRBD1. This CDR3 has 14 amino acids. Germline assignment: CDR1 SGHRS and CDR2 YFSETQ. With V trimmed by 6 bases and J by 5 bases, 8 bases remained unmatched. CDR3 DNA: TGCGCCAGCATGATGACAGGGGGTGGGACTGAAGCTTTCTTT. Residues: CASMMTGGGTEAFF.